This T cell receptor (beta chain) was documented in a study of beta chain features in type 1 diabetes (dated by TCRdb to 2017 to 2018). Regarding the research as a whole: Patients and healthy donors did not differ in mean age, gender distribution, total cell number or subset yield. A total of approximately 99,000,000 sorted cells were examined across all samples, and RNA yield correlated strongly with the number of cells per subset. Naive and central memory subsets were obtained from all 30 or so donors, but regulatory and stem cell-like memory subsets were isolated from only 8 patients and 8 healthy donors. The study compared TCRB repertoires of sorted circulating CD4+ T cell subsets between recently diagnosed type 1 diabetes patients and matched healthy donors.

The High Capacity cDNA Reverse Transcription Kit was used to reverse transcribe all of the isolated RNA, meaning that expressed TCRB transcripts were what got sequenced. Naive, central memory and regulatory T cell samples underwent deep immunoSEQ sequencing, averaging around 3.7 million total reads per sample. Sorted cells were lysed in RLT buffer and RNA was extracted with DNase-treated RNeasy Micro or Mini kits, depending on cell number. Each cell subset was processed on its own to prevent cross-contamination, while patient and healthy donor samples were processed together. The immunoSEQ multiplex PCR was used to amplify TCRB sequences from cDNA, yielding 87-bp fragments that span the CDR3 region. Sequencing of the amplicons was performed on the Illumina HiSeq platform. Turning to the authors' computational methods: Synthetic template baselines were used to correct PCR bias computationally, reads within Hamming distance 2 were collapsed, and singletons that could not be merged were discarded. Reads were aligned to IMGT to assign V, D and J genes, CDR3 length, and insertions or deletions at six rearrangement sites. Clonotype counts were normalized to sorted cell number within each subset before computing true diversity and Gini coefficients with the tcR R package. The overlap coefficient, calculated on TCRB nucleotide sequences, was used to measure repertoire sharing. As a proxy for the pre-selection repertoire, out-of-frame TCRB sequences from naive cells were analyzed. This immuneACCESS table, as held by TCRdb, lists in-frame sequences with V and J called but not all clones. Of the missing ones, under half trace to an unresolved V gene in checked studies; the others have no known cause. V, J and clone size reflect that table, while D and trimming were determined from the DNA. The sample records roughly 450,000 clones, about an eighth of which are singletons. The ten largest clones take up more than 0.045% of the sample.

Only a few counts were recorded for this clone. No cognate antigen has been identified for it. No base quality values were provided; no much bigger clone lies one nucleotide off. Other nucleotide sequences in the sample specify the same CDR3. A single peripheral blood draw of roughly 0.11 L on average was collected from each donor into heparinised tubes. Using a panel that included CD45RO, CCR7, CD25, CD127, CD95 and CD27, naive, central memory, regulatory and stem cell-like memory CD4+ T cells were sorted on a BD FACSAria II. All sorted populations exceeded 98% purity. PBMCs were separated immediately by Lymphoprep density gradient centrifugation and were stained directly, without being cultured. Samples were stained and sorted in pairs, with one healthy donor and one patient per experiment, so that batch effects were minimized. The trim is 0 bases for V and 3 bases for J, with a gap of 8 bases between the germline ends. The CDR3, cysteine through phenylalanine, is 14 amino acids long. Just the 42-base CDR3 DNA is kept, in frame starting at base 1. Taken from the germline V gene, the CDR1 and CDR2 loops are SGDLS and YYNGEE.

The paper's findings and limits, for the study overall: Naive, central memory and regulatory TCRB repertoires appeared more similar among patients than among healthy donors. Because cDNA rather than genomic DNA was sequenced, highly expressing activated cells could have been over-represented, although no difference in activation and CD3 levels was found between groups. Patients with type 1 diabetes made fewer insertions and deleted more nucleotides at VDJ recombination sites, implying thymic rearrangement abnormalities. Shorter templates might be favored by PCR, yet because patient and control samples were amplified and corrected together, any such skew would affect both groups equally. Because the HLA sub-analyses included only small numbers of individuals, any influence of HLA type on TCRB rearrangement was left unresolved. In all four CD4+ subsets, TCRB CDR3 length was moderately but significantly shorter in type 1 diabetes patients.

Sequenced: naive CD4+ T cells from blood. The cell subset or site label corresponds to: true naive CD4+ T cells. This TCR was sampled from a young woman in good health. The chain was built from TRBV9 and TRBJ2-3; the D segment cannot be called with confidence. The CDR3 region reads CASSVVGSTDTQYF. The nucleotide sequence is given as TGTGCCAGCAGCGTAGTGGGCTCAACAGATACGCAGTATTTT.